This T cell receptor beta chain was observed in a study of naive and memory T cell subsets. Overall study findings and caveats: Especially in CD8 cells, naive repertoires contained a few larger clonotypes, possibly CD45RA-re-expressing memory cells. Diversity fell and Gini index rose from naive through CM, EM, EMRA.

This CDR3 has 16 amino acids. Germline CDR1 is MNHEY and CDR2 is SVGAGI. J gave up 1 base and V 5 bases, and 10 bases lay outside the gene matches. The beta constant-region primer was an equimolar mix of two oligonucleotides covering TRBC1 and TRBC2. Nested alpha and beta constant-region primers with the SP2 primer drove four PCR rounds on ligated cDNA. TCRdb re-called the UMI-ligation and nested PCR reads through MiXCR, storing one row per CDR3 protein. The repertoire has around 140,000 distinct CDR3 sequences, more than 15% of them found once; the top ten carry about 0.6%. This clonotype was counted only a few times. Its antigen is currently unknown.

The chain joins TRBV6-5 to TRBJ2-5, with 7 bases matching TRBD1. This clonotype originated in a human donor in good health. The sample comprised naive CD8+ T cells from blood. The CDR3 is CASSTYLNRGQETQYF. The CDR3 DNA follows: TGTGCCAGCAGTACCTACCTTAACAGGGGCCAAGAGACCCAGTACTTC.